This T cell receptor beta chain came from a study of blood T cell repertoires in COVID-19. Whole-study context: Researchers got acute and convalescent COVID-19 samples from the United States, Italy and Spain. From T cells, B-cell-depleted T cells, or PBMCs came the material, which was cDNA or gDNA.

The CDR3 has 18 amino acids. CDR1 MDHEN and CDR2 SYDVKM come from the germline V gene. V gave up 3 bases and J gave up 0 bases; unmatched junction bases: 10. As processed by the authors: Reference gene primers were amplified, and this amplification served to estimate nucleated cell counts. Assay used: immunoSEQ multiplex PCR; TCRdb lists only in-frame clones, some missing. That table gives V, J and clone size, and the DNA gave D and trimming. The data contain fewer than 180,000 clones, around 84% of them singletons. Sequencing was carried out using peripheral blood. The source of this sequence is a man in his sixties or seventies with acute or convalescent COVID-19. V gene TRBV28 combines with J gene TRBJ1-3; 8 bases align to TRBD1. Here the CDR3 reads CASSLTDRGSDSGNTIYF. CDR3 sequence (DNA): TGTGCCAGCAGTTTGACCGACAGGGGATCGGACTCTGGAAACACCATATATTTT.